Reported below is one TCR beta chain. The record originates from a study of blood T cell repertoires in COVID-19. Study summary: Collection of acute and convalescent COVID-19 samples took place in the United States, Italy and Spain.

With V trimmed by 5 bases and J by 7 bases, 4 bases remained unmatched. Germline V gene lookup returns CDR1 LNHDA and CDR2 SQIVND (reference sequence). The CDR3 extends over 14 amino acids. Libraries were prepared by immunoSEQ multiplex PCR; TCRdb keeps only in-frame clonotypes and omits some of them. The sample shows tens of thousands of clones, around 83% of them seen only once. This chain joins TRBV19 and TRBJ1-4; 10 positions agree with TRBD1. Sequenced sample: peripheral blood. The TCR comes from a human donor in a cohort sampled during active COVID-19. CDR3 protein: CASSRGQGSEKLFF. CDR3 nucleotide sequence: TGTGCCAGTAGTCGGGGACAGGGGTCTGAAAAACTGTTTTTT.